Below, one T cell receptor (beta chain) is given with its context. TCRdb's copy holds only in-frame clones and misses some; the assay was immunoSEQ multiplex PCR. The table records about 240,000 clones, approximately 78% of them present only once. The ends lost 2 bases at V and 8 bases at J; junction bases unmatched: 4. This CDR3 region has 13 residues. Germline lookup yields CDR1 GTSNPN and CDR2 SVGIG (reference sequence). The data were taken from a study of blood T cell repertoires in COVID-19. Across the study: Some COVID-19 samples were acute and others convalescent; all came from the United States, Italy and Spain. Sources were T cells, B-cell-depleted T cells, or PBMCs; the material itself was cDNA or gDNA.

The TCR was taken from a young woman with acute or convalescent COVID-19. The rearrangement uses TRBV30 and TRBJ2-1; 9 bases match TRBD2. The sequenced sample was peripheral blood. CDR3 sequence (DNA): TGTGCCTGGAGTCGGGGACTAGCCTATGAGCAGTTCTTC. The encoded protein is CAWSRGLAYEQFF.